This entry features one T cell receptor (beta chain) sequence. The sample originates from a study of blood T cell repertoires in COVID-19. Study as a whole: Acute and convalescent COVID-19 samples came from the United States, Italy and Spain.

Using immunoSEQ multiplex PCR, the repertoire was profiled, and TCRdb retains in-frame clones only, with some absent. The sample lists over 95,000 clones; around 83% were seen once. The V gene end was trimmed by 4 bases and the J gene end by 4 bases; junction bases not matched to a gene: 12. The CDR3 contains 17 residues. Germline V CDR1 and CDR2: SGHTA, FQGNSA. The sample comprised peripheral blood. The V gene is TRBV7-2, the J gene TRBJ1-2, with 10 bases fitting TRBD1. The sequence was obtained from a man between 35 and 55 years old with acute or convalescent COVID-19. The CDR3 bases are TGTGCCAGCAGCTCCCCGGGACAGGGGCTAATTGGCTATGGCTACACCTTC. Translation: CASSSPGQGLIGYGYTF.